The 7 T cell receptor beta chains in this list originate from one sample, sequenced in a study of T cell repertoires in cytomegalovirus infection. TCRdb processed the reads anew with MiXCR; each CDR3 protein has one entry. This table holds about 830,000 distinct CDR3 sequences, roughly 33% found once. These receptors' targets are unknown. The sample was cultured CD8+ T cells from PBMCs, taken from culture after CMV antigen stimulation. The receptors derive from a human donor in good health (CMV status not recorded). Some clones in this sample may be carry-over from other donors' samples.

In its sample, this clonotype was seen a few times. V is TRBV4-1 and J is TRBJ2-7; TRBD1 matches at 7 bases. V trimming: 3 bases; J trimming: 6 bases; junction bases outside the gene matches: 5. This CDR3 has 13 amino acids. Germline V gene lookup returns CDR1 MGHRA and CDR2 YSYEKL. For the CDR3, the DNA is TGCGCCAGCAGCCACCCAGGGGGAGCCGAGCAGTACTTC. Translating it yields CASSHPGGAEQYF.

The CDR3 bases are TGTGCCAGCAGTGGACAGGGACACGCTGAAGCTTTCTTT. Translated, it gives CASSGQGHAEAFF. The V gene is TRBV6-6, the J gene TRBJ1-1; TRBD1 agrees at 8 bases. V dropped 5 bases and J dropped 6; count of bases not matched to a gene: 5. The CDR3 has 13 residues. Germline-derived CDR1 and CDR2 are MNHNY and SVGAGI (reference sequence).

The rearrangement joins TRBV12-3 or TRBV12-4 to TRBJ1-5, with D maybe TRBD1 (5 bases). The CDR3 is 13 amino acids. Between the trimmed V and J ends, which lost 0 bases and 8 bases, there was a span of 8 bases. The CDR3: CASSLAGREPQHF. The CDR3, as DNA: TGTGCCAGCAGTTTAGCGGGCAGGGAGCCCCAGCATTTT.

The rearrangement joins TRBV9 to TRBJ1-6, with a tentative D call TRBD1 (5 bases). CDR3 length equals 15 residues. Trimming stripped 0 bases from V and 7 bases from J, with 11 bases between. Germline-derived CDR1 and CDR2 are SGDLS and YYNGEE. CDR3: CASSVAGANNSPLHF. CDR3 DNA sequence: TGTGCCAGCAGCGTAGCCGGGGCGAACAATTCACCCCTCCACTTT.

This clonotype came up a few times. The chain combines TRBV9 with TRBJ1-2; D remains unclear. The germline V and J ends were trimmed by 6 bases and 8 bases, with 11 bases remaining between them. The CDR3 consists of 11 residues. CDR1 and CDR2 (germline): SGDLS, YYNGEE. The CDR3, as DNA: TGTGCCAGCAAAGGCCTTGAGGGCTACACCTTC. It encodes CASKGLEGYTF.

The J gene is TRBJ1-1, the V gene TRBV11-2; maybe TRBD1 (5 bases). V was cut by 0 bases and J by 0 bases, with 11 bases left in between. The CDR3 spans 16 residues. CDR1 is SGHAT, CDR2 FQNNGV, per germline. The CDR3 coding sequence is TGTGCCAGCAGCTTAGATGGGGGGATCATGAACACTGAAGCTTTCTTT. As protein: CASSLDGGIMNTEAFF.

This clonotype was picked up many times. The chain recombines TRBV7-2 with TRBJ2-3, with TRBD2 matching 13 bases. The germline V gene has CDR1 SGHTA and CDR2 FQGNSA. The CDR3 length is 18 residues. V was clipped by 1 base and J by 6 bases; unmatched bases: 10. The CDR3 sequence: CASSLGRGLAGPGDTQYF. CDR3 sequence (DNA): TGTGCCAGCAGCTTAGGCAGGGGACTAGCGGGGCCCGGGGATACGCAGTATTTT.